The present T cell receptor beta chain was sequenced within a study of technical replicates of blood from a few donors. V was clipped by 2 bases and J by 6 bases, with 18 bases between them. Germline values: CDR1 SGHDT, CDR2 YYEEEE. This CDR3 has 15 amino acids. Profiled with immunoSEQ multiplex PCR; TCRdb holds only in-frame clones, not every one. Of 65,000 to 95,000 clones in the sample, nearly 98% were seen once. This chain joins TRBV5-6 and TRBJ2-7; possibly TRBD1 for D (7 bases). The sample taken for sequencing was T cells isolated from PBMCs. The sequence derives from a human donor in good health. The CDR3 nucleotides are TGTGCCAGCAGCTTCCGAGACAGGGACTCTCCCGAGCAGTACTTC. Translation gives CASSFRDRDSPEQYF.